The 23 T cell receptor beta chains presented below share a single source sample, sequenced in a study of radiotherapy plus CTLA-4 blockade in lung cancer. Method: immunoSEQ multiplex PCR; TCRdb's copy keeps in-frame clones and lacks some. Found here are more than 95,000 clones, 78% of them singletons; the top ten hold roughly 5%. Sample: peripheral blood, taken from a patient treated with radiotherapy plus ipilimumab. These receptors were taken from a human donor with non-small cell lung cancer who had a partial response to radiotherapy plus ipilimumab.

The rearrangement links TRBV28 to TRBJ1-2; D call uncertain. This CDR3 comprises 11 residues. Per germline, CDR1 MDHEN and CDR2 SYDVKM. V gave up 6 bases and J gave up 10 bases, with 12 bases separating them. DNA of the CDR3: TGTGCCAGCAGAGACCAGGTAGACTACACCTTC. Its translation is CASRDQVDYTF.

This clone was detected a few times. The chain combines TRBV7-8 with TRBJ1-4; weak D call: TRBD1 (5 bases). The CDR3 runs 13 residues. Germline V lookup: CDR1 SGHVS, CDR2 FQNEAQ. V dropped 3 bases and J dropped 8 bases, with 10 bases sitting between them. The DNA for the CDR3 is TGTGCCAGCAGCTTCGGAAAGGGGGAAAAACTGTTTTTT. Translating gives CASSFGKGEKLFF.

J is TRBJ2-3 and V is TRBV9; 11 bases align to TRBD2. Germline trimming cut 6 bases from V and 6 bases from J; bases unmatched to any gene: 6. Germline CDR1 and CDR2: SGDLS and YYNGEE. The CDR3 contains 14 residues. The CDR3 is CASTPSGRLDTQYF. CDR3 in DNA: TGTGCCAGCACTCCTAGCGGGAGGCTGGATACGCAGTATTTT. Based on the CDR3 plus reference TRBV9 and TRBJ2-3, the full variable domain is DSGVTQTPKHLITATGQRVTLRCSPRSGDLSVYWYQQSLDQGLQFLIQYYNGEERAKGNILERFSAQQFPDLHSELNLSSLELGDSALYFCASTPSGRLDTQYFGPGTRLTVL.

The chain is built from TRBV2 and TRBJ1-6; no firm D call. Trimming shortened V by 4 bases and J by 9 bases, and 10 bases separated the two germline ends. The CDR3 is 13 residues long. Germline V gene sequence: CDR1 SNHLY, CDR2 FYNNEI. CDR3 sequence reads: CASSGQRSSPLHF. The DNA for the CDR3 is TGTGCCAGCAGTGGGCAGAGGAGTTCACCCCTCCACTTT. Using reference TRBV2 and TRBJ1-6 for the parts outside the CDR3, the full variable domain is EPEVTQTPSHQVTQMGQEVILRCVPISNHLYFYWYRQILGQKVEFLVSFYNNEISEKSEIFDDQFSVERPDGSNFTLKIRSTKLEDSAMYFCASSGQRSSPLHFGNGTRLTVT.

The rearrangement uses TRBV28 and TRBJ1-1, with D perhaps matching TRBD1 (5 bases). In germline, CDR1 is MDHEN, CDR2 SYDVKM. This CDR3 is built from 14 residues. V was cut by 8 bases and J by 5 bases, with 18 bases left in between. The CDR3 DNA follows: TGTGCCAGCGGGACGGAGGCGGGGATTACTGAAGCTTTCTTT. It is translated as CASGTEAGITEAFF.

The gene calls are TRBV29-1 and TRBJ1-3, with no clear D. Germline V CDR1 and CDR2: SQVTM, ANQGSEA. The ends were cut back, 4 bases at V and 0 bases at J, with 7 bases in the middle. The CDR3 totals 13 residues. CDR3 amino acids: CSVVVSSGNTIYF. CDR3 DNA sequence: TGCAGCGTTGTGGTCAGCTCTGGAAACACCATATATTTT.

The chain combines TRBV30 with TRBJ2-2; 11 bases agree with TRBD1. V lost 5 bases to trimming and J lost 6 bases; unmatched junction nucleotides: 5. CDR1 GTSNPN and CDR2 SVGIG come from the germline V gene (reference sequence). This CDR3 contains 14 residues. The CDR3 loop is CAWFPGQGAGELFF. The CDR3 DNA follows: TGTGCCTGGTTTCCGGGACAGGGGGCCGGGGAGCTGTTTTTT. Full variable domain (remainder filled in from reference TRBV30 and TRBJ2-2): SQTIHQWPATLVQPVGSPLSLECTVEGTSNPNLYWYRQAAGRGLQLLFYSVGIGQISSEVPQNLSASRPQDRQFILSSKKLLLSDSGFYLCAWFPGQGAGELFFGEGSRLTVL.

This CDR3 is CASSQTRTGSSYEQYV. Here the CDR3 DNA reads TGTGCCAGCAGCCAGACCCGGACAGGGAGCTCCTACGAGCAGTACGTC. The chain joins TRBV28 to TRBJ2-7; 8 bases match TRBD1. Per germline, CDR1 MDHEN and CDR2 SYDVKM. J gave up 0 bases and V 6 bases, and 10 bases lay outside the gene matches. The CDR3 covers 16 residues.

This clone has only one observation. This chain links TRBV6-1 with TRBJ1-1, with D maybe TRBD1 (5 bases). V was clipped by 4 bases and J by 3 bases, with 18 bases between them. Germline loops: CDR1 MNHNS, CDR2 SASEGT. There are 16 residues in the CDR3. This CDR3 reads CASSGGFGAGDTEAFF. CDR3 nucleotide sequence: TGTGCCAGCAGTGGGGGTTTCGGGGCGGGGGACACTGAAGCTTTCTTT.

The chain couples TRBV27 to TRBJ1-2; D is perhaps TRBD1 (6 bases). The CDR3 length is 13 residues. V was pared by 3 bases and J by 8 bases, with 13 bases between. Germline values: CDR1 MNHEY, CDR2 SMNVEV (reference sequence). The CDR3 nucleotides are TGTGCCAGCAGTTTTGGGGGGGCGAGGGGCTACACCTTC. Translation gives CASSFGGARGYTF.

The V gene is TRBV7-2, the J gene TRBJ1-2; D not resolved. V was shortened by 7 bases and J by 5 bases, with 17 bases between the two germline ends. This CDR3 region has 14 residues. CDR1 is SGHTA, CDR2 FQGNSA, per germline. CDR3 DNA sequence: TGTGCCAGCATCGCCTGGGCCGGTGGATATGGCTACACCTTC. This codes for CASIAWAGGYGYTF.

V is TRBV15 and J is TRBJ2-1, with 9 bases identical to TRBD2. This CDR3 is built from 15 residues. Germline CDR1 LNHNV, CDR2 YYDKDF (reference sequence). V lost 1 base, J lost 3 bases, and 1 base stayed unmatched. The CDR3 spells CATSRVAGVYNEQFF. CDR3 nucleotide sequence: TGTGCCACCAGCAGAGTAGCGGGAGTCTACAATGAGCAGTTCTTC.

The gene calls are TRBV27 and TRBJ2-3; 8 bases map to TRBD2. Germline CDR1 and CDR2: MNHEY and SMNVEV (reference sequence). The CDR3 has 13 amino acids. With 5 bases clipped from V and 5 bases from J, the junction kept 3 bases outside the gene matches. CDR3 sequence reads: CASSMLAGDTQYF. The CDR3 DNA follows: TGTGCCAGCAGTATGCTAGCGGGAGATACGCAGTATTTT.

The chain carries TRBV30 and TRBJ2-6; TRBD1 aligns across 10 bases. V lost 0 bases and J lost 1; bases outside the gene matches: 6. The CDR3 spans 18 residues. Germline CDR1 GTSNPN, CDR2 SVGIG (reference sequence). For the CDR3, the DNA is TGTGCCTGGAGTGTATGGCGGGACAGGGGATCTGGGGCCAACGTCCTGACTTTC. Translated, it gives CAWSVWRDRGSGANVLTF.

The rearrangement joins TRBV6-1 to TRBJ1-1, with D possibly TRBD1 on 6 matching bases. Trimming removed 5 bases from V and 1 base from J, with 11 bases in between. This CDR3 is built from 14 residues. Germline CDR1 reads MNHNS; CDR2 reads SASEGT. CDR3 in DNA: TGTGCCAGCAGTCGGCTGACAGGGAACACTGAAGCTTTCTTT. Protein sequence: CASSRLTGNTEAFF.

The J gene is TRBJ2-7, the V gene TRBV28, with TRBD1 as a possible D gene (6 bases). Germline CDR1 is MDHEN and CDR2 is SYDVKM. Trimming pared 6 bases from V and 0 bases from J, leaving 12 bases between. The CDR3 is made up of 14 amino acids. DNA for the CDR3: TGTGCCAGCAGCCCAGGACAGAGCTCCTACGAGCAGTACGTC. It translates to CASSPGQSSYEQYV.

This chain connects TRBV7-9 to TRBJ2-7, with 7 bases matching TRBD2. The V segment lost 4 bases and the J segment 2 bases; nucleotides outside the gene matches: 8. The CDR3 loop spans 15 amino acids. Germline V gene data show CDR1 as SEHNR and CDR2 as FQNEAQ (reference sequence). The CDR3 loop reads CASSSGPGGAYEQYF. For the CDR3, the DNA is TGTGCCAGCAGCTCGGGACCGGGGGGAGCCTACGAGCAGTACTTC.

About this clone: Compared with germline, one end of the junction differs, possibly owing to a read error. The sample contains more than one DNA sequence encoding this CDR3. This chain links TRBV28 with TRBJ2-7, with a tentative D call TRBD1 (6 bases). The germline V gene has CDR1 MDHEN and CDR2 SYDVKM. CDR3 length equals 13 residues. CDR3 loop: CASTGTLLYEQYF. In nucleotides, the CDR3 is TGCGCCAGTACCGGGACACTTCTCTACGAGCAGTACTTC. Variable domain in full (rest from reference TRBV28 and TRBJ2-7): DVKVTQSSRYLVKRTGEKVFLECVQDMDHENMFWYRQDPGLGLRLIYFSYDVKMKEKGDIPEGYSVSREKKERFSLILESASTNQTSMYLCASTGTLLYEQYFGPGTRLTVT.

The J gene is TRBJ1-5, the V gene TRBV6-1, with D possibly being TRBD1 (6 bases). Trimming took off 5 bases at V and 11 bases at J, with 19 bases between the two ends. CDR1 and CDR2 (germline): MNHNS, SASEGT. This CDR3 has 14 amino acids. In DNA form, the CDR3 reads TGTGCCAGCAGTTATGGGACACCCTCGGTGACCCAGCATTTT. Protein sequence: CASSYGTPSVTQHF.

This clone was recorded a few times. This chain connects TRBV4-3 to TRBJ2-1, with D possibly being TRBD1 (5 bases). Germline V gives CDR1 LGHNA, CDR2 YSLEER. V lost 2 bases and J lost 4, with 12 bases in between. The CDR3 covers 15 residues. In DNA, the CDR3 is TGCGCCAGCAGCCAAACCTCCGACAGTTACAATGAGCAGTTCTTC. It translates to CASSQTSDSYNEQFF.

The V call is TRBV28, the J call TRBJ2-5, with TRBD1 as a possible D gene (6 bases). The germline V gene encodes CDR1 MDHEN and CDR2 SYDVKM. The V and J ends lost 3 bases and 6 bases respectively, with 11 bases between them. The CDR3 is 13 amino acids. The CDR3 sequence is CASSLGAEKTQYF. CDR3 in DNA: TGTGCCAGCAGTTTGGGGGCGGAAAAGACCCAGTACTTC.

The chain couples TRBV6-6 to TRBJ2-2; TRBD1 agrees at 10 bases. Germline loops: CDR1 MNHNY, CDR2 SVGAGI (reference sequence). The trim removed 8 bases at V and 8 bases at J, leaving 11 bases unmatched. The CDR3 is 15 residues long. The DNA for the CDR3 is TGTGCCAGCGGAAGGGGACAGGGGTGGGGAGGGGAGCTGTTTTTT. Its protein product is CASGRGQGWGGELFF.

The V gene is TRBV11-3, the J gene TRBJ2-7; possibly TRBD1 for D (5 bases). The CDR3 is 14 amino acids. In germline, CDR1 is SGHNT, CDR2 YENEEA. V was pared by 0 bases and J by 1 base, with 7 bases between. CDR3 DNA: TGTGCCAGCAGCTTAGATGCAGGGTCCTACGAGCAGTACTTC. As protein: CASSLDAGSYEQYF.